A single sample is the source of the 21 T cell receptor beta chains below, sequenced in a study of T cell responses to AZD1222 COVID-19 vaccine. Clones were sequenced by immunoSEQ multiplex PCR, and TCRdb holds only the in-frame ones, with some missing. This sample carries nearly 100,000 clones, nearly 90% of them seen once, and the ten largest clones take over 2.5%. Source: peripheral blood, taken on day 0 of AZD1222 vaccination. Receptors originate from an adult in good health.

The chain carries TRBV3-1 (or the pseudogene TRBV3-2) and TRBJ1-4; no firm D call. Germline-derived CDR1 and CDR2 are LGHDT and YNNKEL (reference sequence). The CDR3 is 10 amino acids. The V and J ends lost 8 bases and 13 bases respectively, with 11 bases between them. The CDR3 DNA reads TGTGCCAGCGGACTCGGCGGACTGTTTTTT. Protein product: CASGLGGLFF.

This clone was counted a single time. The rearrangement links TRBV18 to TRBJ2-1; tentative D call: TRBD2 (7 bases). The CDR3 loop spans 14 amino acids. V was pared by 6 bases and J by 4 bases, with 13 bases between. Germline CDR1 is KGHSH and CDR2 is LQKENI. The CDR3 nucleotides are TGTGCCAGCTCCCCAGGGGAGGGGTACAATGAGCAGTTCTTC. Translation: CASSPGEGYNEQFF.

This chain connects TRBV28 to TRBJ1-5; D is unclear. Germline-derived CDR1 and CDR2 are MDHEN and SYDVKM. The CDR3 length is 14 residues. Trimming stripped 2 bases from V and 3 bases from J, with 8 bases between. CDR3 residues: CASSLRAYNQPQHF. CDR3 bases: TGTGCCAGCAGTTTACGGGCGTACAATCAGCCCCAGCATTTT.

The chain links TRBV5-4 to TRBJ2-5; 9 nucleotides line up with TRBD2. Germline V gene sequence: CDR1 SGHNT, CDR2 YYREEE (reference sequence). The CDR3 has 13 residues. The trim removed 2 bases at V and 4 bases at J, leaving 0 bases unmatched. The CDR3 region has the DNA TGTGCCAGCAGCTTAGCGGGGGGAGAGACCCAGTACTTC. Amino acid sequence: CASSLAGGETQYF.

The V gene is TRBV11-2, the J gene TRBJ1-4; weak D call: TRBD1 (5 bases). Per germline, CDR1 SGHAT and CDR2 FQNNGV. CDR3 size: 15 residues. V lost 5 bases, J lost 5 bases, and 15 bases lay in between. The CDR3 loop is CASSLRGTANEKLFF. CDR3 coding DNA: TGTGCCAGCAGCCTCCGGGGGACGGCAAATGAAAAACTGTTTTTT.

The DNA for the CDR3 is TGTGCCAGCAGGGCAGCCATGAACACTGAAGCTTTCTTT. As protein: CASRAAMNTEAFF. V is TRBV7-9 and J is TRBJ1-1; D remains ambiguous. V lost 6 bases, J lost 0 bases, and 8 bases lay in between. This CDR3 is 13 amino acids long. Germline loops: CDR1 SEHNR, CDR2 FQNEAQ (reference sequence). Filled out from reference TRBV7-9 and TRBJ1-1, the complete variable domain reads DTGVSQNPRHKITKRGQNVTFRCDPISEHNRLYWYRQTLGQGPEFLTYFQNEAQLEKSRLLSDRFSAERPKGSFSTLEIQRTEQGDSAMYLCASRAAMNTEAFFGQGTRLTVV.

This clone was counted once. The chain employs TRBV30 and TRBJ1-6; 9 bases fit TRBD1. The trim removed 5 bases at V and 9 bases at J, leaving 5 bases unmatched. Germline CDR1 GTSNPN, CDR2 SVGIG (reference sequence). The CDR3 length is 13 residues. CDR3 sequence (DNA): TGTGCCTGGGTGGGACAGGGCACTTCACCCCTCCACTTT. It is translated as CAWVGQGTSPLHF. The entire variable domain, with the rest obtained from reference TRBV30 and TRBJ1-6, is as follows: SQTIHQWPATLVQPVGSPLSLECTVEGTSNPNLYWYRQAAGRGLQLLFYSVGIGQISSEVPQNLSASRPQDRQFILSSKKLLLSDSGFYLCAWVGQGTSPLHFGNGTRLTVT.

The V call is TRBV30, the J call TRBJ1-6; 7 bases align to TRBD1. The CDR3 contains 14 residues. Trimming cost V 4 bases and J 10 bases; bases outside gene matches: 10. Per germline, CDR1 GTSNPN and CDR2 SVGIG (reference sequence). DNA for the CDR3: TGTGCCTGGACTCGGAACAGGGGACGATCACCCCTCCACTTT. Amino acid sequence: CAWTRNRGRSPLHF.

The chain uses TRBV7-2 and TRBJ1-1; the D is unclear. The CDR3 has 14 amino acids. Germline V gene lookup returns CDR1 SGHTA and CDR2 FQGNSA. Trimming removed 0 bases at V and 4 bases at J, with 9 bases between. DNA for the CDR3: TGTGCCAGCAGCTTAGCGTTATCGGGCACTGAAGCTTTCTTT. Amino acid sequence: CASSLALSGTEAFF.

This clone was seen more than once but under ten times. The CDR3 DNA sequence: TGTGCCAGTTCTGGGGGACAGGGGGCCCACCCTAACACCGGGGAGCTGTTTTTT. Amino acids: CASSGGQGAHPNTGELFF. This chain links TRBV19 with TRBJ2-2, with 12 positions matching TRBD1. The CDR3 totals 18 residues. Germline CDR1 LNHDA, CDR2 SQIVND (reference sequence). After removal of 8 bases from V and 2 bases from J, the junction contained 12 bases not matched to a gene. Supplemented by reference TRBV19 and TRBJ2-2, the full variable domain reads DGGITQSPKYLFRKEGQNVTLSCEQNLNHDAMYWYRQDPGQGLRLIYYSQIVNDFQKGDIAEGYSVSREKKESFPLTVTSAQKNPTAFYLCASSGGQGAHPNTGELFFGEGSRLTVL.

The CDR3 DNA reads as TGTGCCAGCAGAATCGACAGGGCTAGCAATCAGCCCCAGCATTTT. Residues: CASRIDRASNQPQHF. This rearrangement joins TRBV2 to TRBJ1-5, with TRBD1 matching 7 bases. Germline V gives CDR1 SNHLY, CDR2 FYNNEI. The V and J ends lost 6 bases and 0 bases, in that order; junction bases with no gene match: 5. This CDR3 spans 15 amino acids.

The chain couples TRBV19 to TRBJ2-5; 9 nucleotides line up with TRBD1. CDR1 and CDR2 from the germline V gene are LNHDA and SQIVND (reference sequence). V lost 1 base to trimming and J lost 3 bases; unmatched junction nucleotides: 9. The CDR3 extends over 17 amino acids. The CDR3 coding sequence is TGTGCCAGTAGTATAGGTTACCCACAGGGGGCGGAAGAGACCCAGTACTTC. Its protein is CASSIGYPQGAEETQYF.

V usage is TRBV28 and J usage is TRBJ2-7; possible D gene TRBD1, 6 bases. CDR1 and CDR2 from the germline V gene are MDHEN and SYDVKM. The CDR3 length is 12 residues. The V end lost 9 bases, the J end lost 5 bases, and 14 bases lay between the germline ends. The CDR3 loop reads CASTRDIHEQYF. The CDR3 bases are TGTGCCAGTACCCGGGACATTCACGAGCAGTACTTC.

V usage is TRBV19 and J usage is TRBJ1-2; 9 bases match TRBD1. With 8 bases clipped from V and 2 bases from J, the junction kept 6 bases outside the gene matches. The germline V gene has CDR1 LNHDA and CDR2 SQIVND (reference sequence). The CDR3 is 14 residues long. DNA of the CDR3: TGTGCCAGTTTCGAAGGACAGGGGAACTATGGCTACACCTTC. Translation: CASFEGQGNYGYTF.

This chain links TRBV9 with TRBJ2-5; tentatively, D is TRBD2 (5 bases). V was clipped by 5 bases and J by 3 bases, with 14 bases between them. This CDR3 has 14 residues. From germline, CDR1 is SGDLS and CDR2 YYNGEE. This CDR3 is CASSAGVREETQYF. As DNA, the CDR3 is TGTGCCAGCAGTGCCGGGGTTCGGGAAGAGACCCAGTACTTC.

This clone was seen a single time. This chain links TRBV29-1 with TRBJ2-1, with a tentative D call TRBD1 (5 bases). With 8 bases removed from V and 0 bases from J, the gap between germline ends came to 14 bases. The CDR3 consists of 14 residues. The V gene's germline CDR1 is SQVTM and CDR2 ANQGSEA. CDR3 DNA: TGCAGCACCCCAGGGCTAAGCTCCTACAATGAGCAGTTCTTC. Translated, it gives CSTPGLSSYNEQFF.

V usage is TRBV27 and J usage is TRBJ2-1; TRBD1 matches 7 bases. Looked up from germline, CDR1 is MNHEY and CDR2 is SMNVEV (reference sequence). The ends lost 3 bases at V and 2 bases at J; junction bases unmatched: 1. The CDR3 consists of 14 residues. The CDR3 loop is CASSLGTAYNEQFF. CDR3 coding DNA: TGTGCCAGCAGTTTGGGGACAGCCTACAATGAGCAGTTCTTC.

V usage is TRBV6-6 and J usage is TRBJ1-1; TRBD1 matches at 11 bases. After removal of 5 bases from V and 10 bases from J, the junction contained 15 bases not matched to a gene. Germline V gives CDR1 MNHNY, CDR2 SVGAGI (reference sequence). The CDR3 is 16 residues long. CDR3 protein: CASSPGQGGTVVGAFF. In DNA form, the CDR3 reads TGTGCCAGCAGTCCGGGACAGGGGGGAACTGTAGTAGGAGCTTTCTTT.

The genes are TRBV28 and TRBJ1-5; TRBD1 aligns across 7 bases. CDR1 and CDR2 from the germline V gene are MDHEN and SYDVKM. The ends lost 10 bases at V and 3 bases at J; junction bases unmatched: 12. This CDR3 region has 15 residues. CDR3 residues: CATRRDREFNQPQHF. The CDR3 nucleotides read TGTGCCACCCGGCGAGACAGGGAGTTCAATCAGCCCCAGCATTTT. Full variable domain (missing parts from reference TRBV28 and TRBJ1-5): DVKVTQSSRYLVKRTGEKVFLECVQDMDHENMFWYRQDPGLGLRLIYFSYDVKMKEKGDIPEGYSVSREKKERFSLILESASTNQTSMYLCATRRDREFNQPQHFGDGTRLSIL.

This rearrangement joins TRBV7-9 to TRBJ2-7; D is unresolved. Per germline, CDR1 SEHNR and CDR2 FQNEAQ (reference sequence). The CDR3 is made up of 15 amino acids. Deletions cut 5 bases from V and 2 bases from J, with 16 bases between. CDR3: CASSPSIITAYEQYF. CDR3 in DNA: TGTGCCAGCAGCCCGAGTATAATTACTGCCTACGAGCAGTACTTC.

This chain joins TRBV30 and TRBJ1-5; unclear D gene. The CDR3 is 16 residues long. The V end lost 0 bases, the J end lost 9 bases, and 21 bases lay between the germline ends. The V gene's germline CDR1 is GTSNPN and CDR2 SVGIG (reference sequence). CDR3 amino acids: CAWSVKVIGRPWPQHF. The CDR3 DNA is TGTGCCTGGAGTGTAAAGGTGATAGGCCGGCCCTGGCCCCAGCATTTT. Filled out from reference TRBV30 and TRBJ1-5, the complete variable domain reads SQTIHQWPATLVQPVGSPLSLECTVEGTSNPNLYWYRQAAGRGLQLLFYSVGIGQISSEVPQNLSASRPQDRQFILSSKKLLLSDSGFYLCAWSVKVIGRPWPQHFGDGTRLSIL.